Listed below are T cell receptor beta chains from one sample, sequenced in a study of T-cell reconstitution after alpha-beta-depleted transplantation in children. TCRdb reprocessed the PCR reads via MiXCR and lists one record per CDR3 protein. Of about 27,000 distinct CDR3 sequences in the sample, roughly a sixth are singletons; the top ten hold roughly 35%. The sequencing here drew on PBMCs, mostly from graft donor cells, taken 60 days after TCRalphabeta/CD19-depleted stem cell transplant. These receptors came from a male patient under 10 years old who had a stem cell transplant for acute lymphoblastic leukemia, so the T cells may come from the graft donor. Each CDR3 is given with its conserved first and last residue. Each record gives: J gene, D gene, clone size, V gene, CDR3 DNA, CDR3 protein. A D gene is named only where the DNA matches it firmly. The size field is filled for only some rows; it gives once, few, many or a size class.

J: TRBJ2-5
D: .
size: few
V: TRBV5-1
DNA: TGCGCCAGCAGCCCCGCGGGGCTCCAAGAGACCCAGTACTTC
CDR3: CASSPAGLQETQYF

J: TRBJ2-2
D: .
size: few
V: TRBV7-9
DNA: TGTGCCAGCAGCTTATCCCGGAGTACCGGGGAGCTGTTTTTT
CDR3: CASSLSRSTGELFF

J: TRBJ2-1
D: .
size: many
V: TRBV7-9
DNA: TGTGCCAGCAGCTTAAGTAAGGGCTCCTACAATGAGCAGTTCTTC
CDR3: CASSLSKGSYNEQFF

J: TRBJ2-1
D: .
size: .
V: TRBV5-1
DNA: TGCGCCAGCAGCTTGGCGAGGAATGAGCAGTTCTTC
CDR3: CASSLARNEQFF

J: TRBJ2-1
D: .
size: many
V: TRBV11-2
DNA: TGTGCCAGCAGCTCCGGGACTCCTGGGGATGAGCAGTTCTTC
CDR3: CASSSGTPGDEQFF

J: TRBJ1-4
D: TRBD1
size: few
V: TRBV27
DNA: TGTGCCAGCAGTCCTAACAGGGGAAAACTGTTTTTT
CDR3: CASSPNRGKLFF

J: TRBJ2-1
D: .
size: many
V: TRBV10-1
DNA: TGCGCCAGCAGCAAAGGCAGGGGGGACTCCTACAATGAGCAGTTCTTC
CDR3: CASSKGRGDSYNEQFF

J: TRBJ2-1
D: .
size: many
V: TRBV20-1
DNA: TGCAGTGCCACCTCAACCCTCGGTATCATATACAATGAGCAGTTCTTC
CDR3: CSATSTLGIIYNEQFF

J: TRBJ2-7
D: .
size: .
V: TRBV5-6
DNA: TGTGCCAGCAGCTTCGGTTTCGACTACTACGAGCAGTACTTC
CDR3: CASSFGFDYYEQYF

J: TRBJ2-1
D: .
size: many
V: TRBV7-9
DNA: TGTGCCAGCAGCTTTTCTAGGGTTGAGCAGTTCTTC
CDR3: CASSFSRVEQFF

J: TRBJ2-7
D: TRBD2
size: many
V: TRBV28
DNA: TGTGCCAGCAGTTTTCGTGGGGGGGTTTGGACCGAGCAGTACTTC
CDR3: CASSFRGGVWTEQYF

J: TRBJ2-5
D: TRBD2
size: .
V: TRBV7-9
DNA: TGTGCCAGCAGCTTGGGCTGGCGGGAGATCCAAGAGACCCAGTACTTC
CDR3: CASSLGWREIQETQYF

J: TRBJ2-2
D: .
size: .
V: TRBV2
DNA: TGTGCCAGCAGTGAAAGCAGGGACACCGGGGAGCTGTTTTTT
CDR3: CASSESRDTGELFF

J: TRBJ1-1
D: .
size: .
V: TRBV29-1
DNA: TGCAGCGTTGCCCAGGGGACGAACACTGAAGCTTTCTTT
CDR3: CSVAQGTNTEAFF

J: TRBJ2-5
D: .
size: few
V: TRBV12-3/TRBV12-4
DNA: TGTGCCAGCAGTTTAAGGGGGGTCGAGACCCAGTACTTC
CDR3: CASSLRGVETQYF

J: TRBJ2-1
D: .
size: many
V: TRBV28
DNA: TGTGCCAGCAGTTTGTGGGGGAGGAGCTCCTACAATGAGCAGTTCTTC
CDR3: CASSLWGRSSYNEQFF